The 25 T cell receptor beta chains below were found in one sample sequenced in a study of PD-L1 blockade in urothelial cancer. Described time point: pretreatment peripheral blood. The method was immunoSEQ multiplex PCR; TCRdb's version includes in-frame clones alone and lacks a portion of them. The sample contains about 51,000 clones, just over 85% of which appear only once. Sequences were derived from PBMCs, sampled around atezolizumab (anti-PD-L1) treatment. These receptors all stem from a man in his 60s with urothelial cancer.

The J gene is TRBJ2-1, the V gene TRBV6-5, with D perhaps matching TRBD2 (6 bases). Germline V gene lookup returns CDR1 MNHEY and CDR2 SVGAGI. The CDR3 runs to 13 residues. V lost 7 bases and J 8 bases, leaving 15 bases between the germline ends. The CDR3 loop reads CASNKRRVDEQFF. The CDR3 DNA is TGTGCCAGCAACAAAAGGAGGGTTGATGAGCAGTTCTTC.

V usage is TRBV15 and J usage is TRBJ2-1, with 7 positions matching TRBD1. The junction had 9 bases not matched to a gene; V was cut back by 5 bases and J by 5 bases. In germline, CDR1 is LNHNV, CDR2 YYDKDF (reference sequence). CDR3 length: 15 amino acids. The chain's CDR3 is CATSLRQGLNNEQFF. CDR3 DNA sequence: TGTGCCACCAGCCTAAGACAGGGCTTGAACAATGAGCAGTTCTTC.

The table lists this clone with a count of one. The V and J genes are TRBV6-1 and TRBJ1-2; D gene unclear. This CDR3 is 13 amino acids long. With 4 bases removed from V and 2 bases from J, the gap between germline ends came to 8 bases. CDR1 and CDR2 from the germline V gene are MNHNS and SASEGT. The DNA for the CDR3 is TGTGCCAGCAGTGCAATCAGGAACTATGGCTACACCTTC. It is translated as CASSAIRNYGYTF.

The J gene is TRBJ2-2, the V gene TRBV6-5; 7 nucleotides align to TRBD2. J lost 5 bases, V lost 1 base, and 4 bases had no gene match. The CDR3 loop spans 15 amino acids. Looked up from germline, CDR1 is MNHEY and CDR2 is SVGAGI. CDR3 in amino acids: CASSYWGEGTGELFF. The CDR3 DNA sequence: TGTGCCAGCAGTTACTGGGGGGAGGGTACCGGGGAGCTGTTTTTT.

The gene calls are TRBV30 and TRBJ1-6; no reliable D call. The CDR3 spans 15 residues. Trimming stripped 0 bases from V and 10 bases from J, with 16 bases between. CDR1 and CDR2 from the germline V gene are GTSNPN and SVGIG (reference sequence). CDR3 residues: CAWSVVEGFGSPLHF. In DNA, the CDR3 is TGTGCCTGGAGTGTAGTGGAGGGTTTTGGCTCACCCCTCCACTTT.

The count of this clone is one. The gene calls are TRBV18 and TRBJ2-1, with 10 bases lining up with TRBD2. CDR3 length: 18 amino acids. From germline, CDR1 is KGHSH and CDR2 LQKENI. V shed 1 base, J shed 0 bases, and the junction held 6 bases outside the gene matches. In DNA, the CDR3 is TGTGCCAGCTCACCACAGAGTCCTAGCGGGAGCTCCTACAATGAGCAGTTCTTC. Translation: CASSPQSPSGSSYNEQFF. Complete variable domain (other parts from reference TRBV18 and TRBJ2-1): NAGVMQNPRHLVRRRGQEARLRCSPMKGHSHVYWYRQLPEEGLKFMVYLQKENIIDESGMPKERFSAEFPKEGPSILRIQQVVRGDSAAYFCASSPQSPSGSSYNEQFFGPGTRLTVL.

V gene TRBV5-1 combines with J gene TRBJ1-1; 7 bases fit TRBD1. Looked up from germline, CDR1 is SGHRS and CDR2 is YFSETQ. Trimming took 0 bases from V and 5 from J; bases not matched to a gene: 4. The CDR3 contains 14 residues. CDR3 nucleotide sequence: TGCGCCAGCAGCTTGGCGGCAGGGGGAACTGAAGCTTTCTTT. Protein product: CASSLAAGGTEAFF.

This clone turned up a few times. V and J are TRBV29-1 and TRBJ2-5; D unclear. This CDR3 spans 11 amino acids. Germline V CDR1 and CDR2: SQVTM, ANQGSEA. Trimming cost V 2 bases and J 5 bases, with 6 bases left between them. The CDR3, as DNA: TGCAGCGTTGAACTAGTTGAGACCCAGTACTTC. It specifies CSVELVETQYF.

The gene calls are TRBV5-1 and TRBJ2-3, with D perhaps matching TRBD2 (6 bases). V lost 0 bases and J 2 bases, leaving 13 bases between the germline ends. Germline lookup yields CDR1 SGHRS and CDR2 YFSETQ. This CDR3 spans 16 amino acids. The CDR3 spells CASSLAVGGLTDTQYF. The CDR3 DNA sequence: TGCGCCAGCAGCTTGGCCGTTGGGGGACTCACAGATACGCAGTATTTT.

This clone occurred a few times. The rearrangement uses TRBV6-6 and TRBJ2-1; TRBD2 is a possible D gene (5 bases). The CDR3 contains 15 residues. Trimming pared 2 bases from V and 8 bases from J, leaving 16 bases between. CDR1 and CDR2 from the germline V gene are MNHNY and SVGAGI (reference sequence). The CDR3 DNA sequence: TGTGCCAGCAGTTACGATTCTAGCATGAGAGATGAGCAGTTCTTC. It yields the protein CASSYDSSMRDEQFF.

The V gene is TRBV18, the J gene TRBJ1-2; TRBD1 agrees at 7 bases. Germline CDR1 KGHSH, CDR2 LQKENI. The length of the CDR3 is 15 residues. V shed 4 bases, J shed 3 bases, and the junction held 8 bases outside the gene matches. The CDR3 sequence is CASSQQGRYDYGYTF. The DNA for the CDR3 is TGTGCCAGCTCACAACAGGGGCGGTATGACTATGGCTACACCTTC.

The gene calls are TRBV30 and TRBJ2-2; 10 nucleotides agree with TRBD2. With V trimmed by 3 bases and J by 6 bases, 4 bases remained unmatched. The CDR3 covers 14 residues. Germline V gene sequence: CDR1 GTSNPN, CDR2 SVGIG (reference sequence). Here the CDR3 reads CAWRTGTSAGELFF. The CDR3 nucleotides read TGTGCCTGGAGAACCGGGACTAGCGCCGGGGAGCTGTTTTTT. Variable domain in full (rest from reference TRBV30 and TRBJ2-2): SQTIHQWPATLVQPVGSPLSLECTVEGTSNPNLYWYRQAAGRGLQLLFYSVGIGQISSEVPQNLSASRPQDRQFILSSKKLLLSDSGFYLCAWRTGTSAGELFFGEGSRLTVL.

The chain combines TRBV5-1 with TRBJ2-1; the match to TRBD2 covers 10 bases. CDR3 length equals 16 residues. Germline loops: CDR1 SGHRS, CDR2 YFSETQ. The V gene end was trimmed by 4 bases and the J gene end by 2 bases; junction bases not matched to a gene: 6. The CDR3 spells CASSPFSGRAYNEQFF. Written as DNA, the CDR3 is TGCGCCAGCAGCCCCTTCAGCGGGAGGGCCTACAATGAGCAGTTCTTC.

With regard to this clone: Other DNA sequences from this sample encode an identical CDR3 as well. The rearrangement joins TRBV5-4 to TRBJ2-5; 7 bases agree with TRBD2. The CDR3 sequence is 17 residues long. Germline V gene lookup returns CDR1 SGHNT and CDR2 YYREEE (reference sequence). V lost 1 base to trimming and J lost 4 bases; unmatched junction nucleotides: 13. This CDR3 reads CASSLRASGRAGETQYF. The CDR3 DNA is TGTGCCAGCAGCTTGCGGGCTAGTGGGAGGGCCGGAGAGACCCAGTACTTC. Looking up the rest from reference TRBV5-4 and TRBJ2-5 gives the full variable domain: ETGVTQSPTHLIKTRGQQVTLRCSSQSGHNTVSWYQQALGQGPQFIFQYYREEENGRGNFPPRFSGLQFPNYSSELNVNALELDDSALYLCASSLRASGRAGETQYFGPGTRLLVL.

The chain recombines TRBV5-1 with TRBJ1-1, with no clear D. Germline V gene sequence: CDR1 SGHRS, CDR2 YFSETQ. Trimming left V 4 bases short and J 5 bases short, with 12 bases between. The CDR3 loop spans 13 amino acids. CDR3 in DNA: TGCGCCAGCAGCGATATCCAGACAACTGAAGCTTTCTTT. Residues: CASSDIQTTEAFF.

This clone was observed a single time. This chain joins TRBV5-4 and TRBJ2-6; D remains unclear. The CDR3 covers 13 residues. Trimming pared 6 bases from V and 0 bases from J, leaving 4 bases between. Germline V gives CDR1 SGHNT, CDR2 YYREEE (reference sequence). This chain's CDR3 is CASTLSGANVLTF. The CDR3 nucleotides read TGTGCCAGCACTCTCTCTGGGGCCAACGTCCTGACTTTC.

This clone has a handful of counts. The chain has TRBV29-1 and TRBJ2-7, with a tentative D call TRBD2 (5 bases). CDR1 and CDR2 from the germline V gene are SQVTM and ANQGSEA. V was cut by 3 bases and J by 3 bases, with 18 bases left in between. The length of the CDR3 is 15 residues. CDR3 sequence (DNA): TGCAGCGTTGAGGTGGAGGACGGCCTTATCTACGAGCAGTACTTC. Translated: CSVEVEDGLIYEQYF.

V is TRBV2 and J is TRBJ1-6; TRBD1 matches at 7 bases. V shed 6 bases, J shed 10 bases, and the junction held 6 bases outside the gene matches. CDR3 length: 13 amino acids. Looked up from germline, CDR1 is SNHLY and CDR2 is FYNNEI. For the CDR3, the DNA is TGTGCCAGCAGCCCGGGACAGAGCTCACCCCTCCACTTT. Protein product: CASSPGQSSPLHF.

The chain combines TRBV28 with TRBJ2-1; 7 bases fit TRBD2. V lost 5 bases to trimming and J lost 5 bases; unmatched junction nucleotides: 9. Looked up from germline, CDR1 is MDHEN and CDR2 is SYDVKM. This CDR3 contains 15 residues. The CDR3 spells CASSNQLALNNEQFF. CDR3 DNA sequence: TGTGCCAGCAGTAATCAACTAGCGCTCAACAATGAGCAGTTCTTC.

This rearrangement joins TRBV5-1 to TRBJ2-7; TRBD1 aligns across 7 bases. Germline CDR1 SGHRS, CDR2 YFSETQ. The trim removed 5 bases at V and 4 bases at J, leaving 15 bases unmatched. The CDR3 has 16 residues. The CDR3 region has the DNA TGCGCCAGCAGTCTTACGCCTACAGGGGTCTTTTACGAGCAGTACTTC. Its translation: CASSLTPTGVFYEQYF.

The rearrangement links TRBV6-5 to TRBJ1-5; a possible D gene is TRBD1 (6 bases). V dropped 5 bases and J dropped 0 bases, with 8 bases sitting between them. CDR3 length equals 14 residues. Germline loops: CDR1 MNHEY, CDR2 SVGAGI. The CDR3 DNA reads TGTGCCAGCAGTCGGGACATTAGCAATCAGCCCCAGCATTTT. It is translated as CASSRDISNQPQHF.

The chain employs TRBV6-5 and TRBJ2-3; TRBD2 matches at 8 bases. CDR1 is MNHEY, CDR2 SVGAGI, per germline. Trimming removed 7 bases from V and 3 bases from J; junction bases left unmatched: 6. The CDR3 length is 14 residues. The CDR3 loop reads CASNGGGQTDTQYF. For the CDR3, the DNA is TGTGCCAGCAACGGCGGGGGGCAGACAGATACGCAGTATTTT.

The chain is built from TRBV2 and TRBJ1-2; 8 nucleotides agree with TRBD1. The CDR3 is made up of 13 amino acids. Per the germline V gene, CDR1 is SNHLY and CDR2 is FYNNEI. V dropped 10 bases and J dropped 2; count of bases not matched to a gene: 6. CDR3 bases: TGTGCCATACCCGGGACAGGCAACTATGGCTACACCTTC. This gives the protein CAIPGTGNYGYTF.

The chain recombines TRBV9 with TRBJ2-1; D is possibly TRBD2 (6 bases). Looked up from germline, CDR1 is SGDLS and CDR2 is YYNGEE. This CDR3 contains 14 residues. The V end was cut by 2 bases, the J end by 3 bases, with 9 bases between. This CDR3 is CASSVEGLYNEQFF. The CDR3 region has the DNA TGTGCCAGCAGCGTGGAGGGCCTCTACAATGAGCAGTTCTTC.

This rearrangement joins TRBV11-2 to TRBJ1-6; D gene uncertain. The germline CDR1 and CDR2 sequences are SGHAT and FQNNGV. The V end lost 1 base, the J end lost 14 bases, and 15 bases lay between the germline ends. The CDR3 totals 14 residues. CDR3 sequence (DNA): TGTGCCAGCAGCTTAGGTTCAGGCACGTCGACCCTCCACTTT. Its protein product is CASSLGSGTSTLHF.